This T cell receptor (beta chain) was found in a study of CD8+ T cells in alopecia areata. Sequencing relied on a cDNA template that was reverse transcribed from extracted RNA. TCRdb's table, derived via immunoSEQ multiplex PCR, lists solely in-frame clones and lacks some. In the table there are about 13,000 clones, around 63% of which are singletons. Stated treatment: oral pan-JAK inhibitor, 5-10 mg twice daily. Obtained from alopecia areata patients were lesional scalp punch biopsies along with peripheral blood. This CDR3 region has 16 residues. Losses at the gene ends were 6 bases for V and 3 bases for J; bases not matched to a gene: 9. Germline V gene sequence: CDR1 MNHNY, CDR2 SVGAGI (reference sequence).

The chain employs TRBV6-6 and TRBJ2-3; 10 nucleotides agree with TRBD1. The receptor comes from a human donor with alopecia areata. The specimen was skin, collected at week 4, from a patient treated with tofacitinib. CDR3: CASSDPRGQGTDTQYF. As DNA, the CDR3 is TGTGCCAGCAGCGACCCAAGGGGACAGGGGACAGATACGCAGTATTTT.